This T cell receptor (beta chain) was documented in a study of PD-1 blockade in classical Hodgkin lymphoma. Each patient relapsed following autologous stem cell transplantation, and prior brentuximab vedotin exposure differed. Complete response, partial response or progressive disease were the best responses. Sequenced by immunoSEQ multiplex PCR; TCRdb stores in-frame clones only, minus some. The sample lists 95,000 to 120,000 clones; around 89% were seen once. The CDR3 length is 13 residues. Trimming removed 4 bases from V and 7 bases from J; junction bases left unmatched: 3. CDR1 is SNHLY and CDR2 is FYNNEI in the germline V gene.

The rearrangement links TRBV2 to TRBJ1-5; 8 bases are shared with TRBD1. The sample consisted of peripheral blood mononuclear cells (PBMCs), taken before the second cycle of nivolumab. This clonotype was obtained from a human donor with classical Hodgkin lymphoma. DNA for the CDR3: TGTGCCAGCAGTGGACAGGGGATCCAGCCCCAGCATTTT. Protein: CASSGQGIQPQHF.